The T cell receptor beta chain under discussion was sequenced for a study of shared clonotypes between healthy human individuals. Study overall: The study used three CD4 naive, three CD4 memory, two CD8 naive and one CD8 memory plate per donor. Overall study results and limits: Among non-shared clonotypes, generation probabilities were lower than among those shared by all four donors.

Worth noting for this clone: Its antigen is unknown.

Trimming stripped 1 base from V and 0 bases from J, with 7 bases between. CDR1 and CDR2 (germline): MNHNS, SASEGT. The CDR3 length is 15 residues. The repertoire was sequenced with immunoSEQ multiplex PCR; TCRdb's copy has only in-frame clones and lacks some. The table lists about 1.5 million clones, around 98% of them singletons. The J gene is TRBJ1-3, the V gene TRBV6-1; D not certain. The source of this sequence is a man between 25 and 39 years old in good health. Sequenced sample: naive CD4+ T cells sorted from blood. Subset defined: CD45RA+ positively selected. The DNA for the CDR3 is TGTGCCAGCAGTGAAGTTCGGCGCTCTGGAAACACCATATATTTT. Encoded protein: CASSEVRRSGNTIYF.